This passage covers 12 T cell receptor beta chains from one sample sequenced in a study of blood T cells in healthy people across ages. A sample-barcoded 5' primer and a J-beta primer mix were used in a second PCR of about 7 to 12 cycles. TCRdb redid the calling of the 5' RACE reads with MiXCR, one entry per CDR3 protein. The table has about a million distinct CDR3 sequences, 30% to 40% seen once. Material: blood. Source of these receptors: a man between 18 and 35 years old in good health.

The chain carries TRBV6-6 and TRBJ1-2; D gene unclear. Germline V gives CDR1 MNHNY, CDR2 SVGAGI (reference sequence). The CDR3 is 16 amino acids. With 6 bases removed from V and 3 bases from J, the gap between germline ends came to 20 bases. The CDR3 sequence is CASSPNPGSLDYGYTF. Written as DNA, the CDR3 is TGTGCCAGCAGCCCTAACCCGGGCAGCCTAGACTATGGCTACACCTTC.

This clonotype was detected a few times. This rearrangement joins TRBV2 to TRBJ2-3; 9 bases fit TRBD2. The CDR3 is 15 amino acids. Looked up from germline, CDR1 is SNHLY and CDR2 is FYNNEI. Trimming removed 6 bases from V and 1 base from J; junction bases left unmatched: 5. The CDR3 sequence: CASSEAGGGTDTQYF. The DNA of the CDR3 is TGTGCCAGCAGCGAGGCGGGGGGGGGCACAGATACGCAGTATTTT.

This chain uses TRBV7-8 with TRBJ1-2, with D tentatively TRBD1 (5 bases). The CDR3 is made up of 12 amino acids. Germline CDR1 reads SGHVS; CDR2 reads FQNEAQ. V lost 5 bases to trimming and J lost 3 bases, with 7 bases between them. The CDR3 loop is CASSATDYGYTF. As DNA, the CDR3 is TGTGCCAGCAGCGCGACAGACTATGGCTACACCTTC.

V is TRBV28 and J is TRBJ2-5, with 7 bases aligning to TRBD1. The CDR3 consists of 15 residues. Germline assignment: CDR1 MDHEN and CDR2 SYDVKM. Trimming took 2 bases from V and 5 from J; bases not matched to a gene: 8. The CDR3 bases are TGTGCCAGCAGTTTAACCCAGACAGGGCGTGAGACCCAGTACTTC. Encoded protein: CASSLTQTGRETQYF. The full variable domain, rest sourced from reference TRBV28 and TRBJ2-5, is DVKVTQSSRYLVKRTGEKVFLECVQDMDHENMFWYRQDPGLGLRLIYFSYDVKMKEKGDIPEGYSVSREKKERFSLILESASTNQTSMYLCASSLTQTGRETQYFGPGTRLLVL.

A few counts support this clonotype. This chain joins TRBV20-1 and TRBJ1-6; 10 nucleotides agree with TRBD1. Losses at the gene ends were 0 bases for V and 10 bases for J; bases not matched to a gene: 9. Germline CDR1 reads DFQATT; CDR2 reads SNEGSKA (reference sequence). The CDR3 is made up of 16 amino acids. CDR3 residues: CSARDQDRGLVSPLHF. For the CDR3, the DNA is TGCAGTGCTAGAGATCAGGACAGGGGGTTAGTCTCACCCCTCCACTTT.

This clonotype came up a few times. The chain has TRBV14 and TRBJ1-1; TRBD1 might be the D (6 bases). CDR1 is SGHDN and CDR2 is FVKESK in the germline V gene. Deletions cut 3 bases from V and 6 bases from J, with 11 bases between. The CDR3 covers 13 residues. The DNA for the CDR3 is TGTGCCAGCAGCCAGGTTCCAGGGGCTGAAGCTTTCTTT. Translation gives CASSQVPGAEAFF.

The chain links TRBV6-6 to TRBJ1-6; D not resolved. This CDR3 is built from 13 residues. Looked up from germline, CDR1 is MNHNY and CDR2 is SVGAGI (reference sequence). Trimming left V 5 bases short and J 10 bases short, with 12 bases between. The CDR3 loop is CASSPRTLSPLHF. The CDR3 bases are TGTGCCAGCAGTCCCAGGACCCTGTCACCCCTCCACTTT.

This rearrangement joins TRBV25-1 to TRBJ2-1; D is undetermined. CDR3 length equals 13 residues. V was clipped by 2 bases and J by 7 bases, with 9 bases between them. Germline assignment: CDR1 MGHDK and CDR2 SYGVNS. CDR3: CASSEIVRNEQFF. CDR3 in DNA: TGTGCCAGCAGTGAAATCGTTAGGAATGAGCAGTTCTTC.

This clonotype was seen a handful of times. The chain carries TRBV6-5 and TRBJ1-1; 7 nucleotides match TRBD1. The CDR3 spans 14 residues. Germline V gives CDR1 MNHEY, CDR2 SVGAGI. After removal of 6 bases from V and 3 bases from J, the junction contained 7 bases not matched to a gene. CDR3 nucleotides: TGTGCCAGCAGAGTGACAGGGATGCACACTGAAGCTTTCTTT. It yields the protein CASRVTGMHTEAFF.

This chain's CDR3 is CASLGTGPYGYTF. CDR3 in DNA: TGTGCCAGCCTTGGGACAGGTCCCTATGGCTACACCTTC. This sequence joins TRBV28 and TRBJ1-2, with 8 bases matching TRBD1. CDR3 length: 13 amino acids. J gave up 4 bases and V 8 bases, and 6 bases lay outside the gene matches. Germline V lookup: CDR1 MDHEN, CDR2 SYDVKM.

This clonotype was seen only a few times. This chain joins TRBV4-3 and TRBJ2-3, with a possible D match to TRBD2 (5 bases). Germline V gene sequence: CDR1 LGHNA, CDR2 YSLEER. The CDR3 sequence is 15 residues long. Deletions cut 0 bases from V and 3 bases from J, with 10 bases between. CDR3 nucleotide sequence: TGCGCCAGCAGCCAAGAAAAATTAGCGACAGATACGCAGTATTTT. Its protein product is CASSQEKLATDTQYF.

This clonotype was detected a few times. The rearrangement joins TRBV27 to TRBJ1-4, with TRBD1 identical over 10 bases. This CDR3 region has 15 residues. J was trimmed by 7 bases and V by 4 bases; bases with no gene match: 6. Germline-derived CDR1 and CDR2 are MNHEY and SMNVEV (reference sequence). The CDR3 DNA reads TGTGCCAGCAGTTCAAGGGACAGGGGAGGTGAAAAACTGTTTTTT. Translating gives CASSSRDRGGEKLFF.